This entry concerns a single TCR beta chain. These data are taken from a study of T cells expressing NK-cell markers. Germline V lookup: CDR1 SEHNR, CDR2 FQNEAQ (reference sequence). The CDR3 has 16 amino acids. One entry per CDR3 protein, without DNA, is what TCRdb gives after re-calling the 5' RACE reads. The sample shows around 380,000 distinct CDR3 sequences, and about 10% sits with its ten largest clones. V and J are TRBV7-9 and TRBJ2-7; the D call from TCRdb, TRBD1, cannot be confirmed without DNA. The sequence was collected from a woman between 50 and 59 years old in good health. Sequencing used blood T cells: a sorted CD56 or NKG2C T cell subset, CD4+ or CD8+ T cells, or bulk PBMC T cells (not recorded which). The CDR3 spells CASSLALGGAFHEQYF. The variable domain in full, completed from reference TRBV7-9 and TRBJ2-7, reads DTGVSQNPRHKITKRGQNVTFRCDPISEHNRLYWYRQTLGQGPEFLTYFQNEAQLEKSRLLSDRFSAERPKGSFSTLEIQRTEQGDSAMYLCASSLALGGAFHEQYFGPGTRLTVT.